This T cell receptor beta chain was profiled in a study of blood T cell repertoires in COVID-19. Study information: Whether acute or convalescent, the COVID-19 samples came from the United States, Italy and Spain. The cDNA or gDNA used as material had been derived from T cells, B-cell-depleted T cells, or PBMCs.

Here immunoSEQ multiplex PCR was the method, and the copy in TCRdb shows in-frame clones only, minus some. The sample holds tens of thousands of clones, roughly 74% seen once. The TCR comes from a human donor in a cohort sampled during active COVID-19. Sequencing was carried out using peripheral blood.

In nucleotides, the CDR3 is TGTGCCACCCCCCACACAGGGGGCAGCACCGGGGAGCTGTTTTTT. This translates into CATPHTGGSTGELFF. The V and J genes are TRBV30 and TRBJ2-2; 9 nucleotides match TRBD1. The CDR3 runs 15 residues. After removal of 8 bases from V and 4 bases from J, the junction contained 11 bases not matched to a gene. Germline V gene sequence: CDR1 GTSNPN, CDR2 SVGIG (reference sequence).